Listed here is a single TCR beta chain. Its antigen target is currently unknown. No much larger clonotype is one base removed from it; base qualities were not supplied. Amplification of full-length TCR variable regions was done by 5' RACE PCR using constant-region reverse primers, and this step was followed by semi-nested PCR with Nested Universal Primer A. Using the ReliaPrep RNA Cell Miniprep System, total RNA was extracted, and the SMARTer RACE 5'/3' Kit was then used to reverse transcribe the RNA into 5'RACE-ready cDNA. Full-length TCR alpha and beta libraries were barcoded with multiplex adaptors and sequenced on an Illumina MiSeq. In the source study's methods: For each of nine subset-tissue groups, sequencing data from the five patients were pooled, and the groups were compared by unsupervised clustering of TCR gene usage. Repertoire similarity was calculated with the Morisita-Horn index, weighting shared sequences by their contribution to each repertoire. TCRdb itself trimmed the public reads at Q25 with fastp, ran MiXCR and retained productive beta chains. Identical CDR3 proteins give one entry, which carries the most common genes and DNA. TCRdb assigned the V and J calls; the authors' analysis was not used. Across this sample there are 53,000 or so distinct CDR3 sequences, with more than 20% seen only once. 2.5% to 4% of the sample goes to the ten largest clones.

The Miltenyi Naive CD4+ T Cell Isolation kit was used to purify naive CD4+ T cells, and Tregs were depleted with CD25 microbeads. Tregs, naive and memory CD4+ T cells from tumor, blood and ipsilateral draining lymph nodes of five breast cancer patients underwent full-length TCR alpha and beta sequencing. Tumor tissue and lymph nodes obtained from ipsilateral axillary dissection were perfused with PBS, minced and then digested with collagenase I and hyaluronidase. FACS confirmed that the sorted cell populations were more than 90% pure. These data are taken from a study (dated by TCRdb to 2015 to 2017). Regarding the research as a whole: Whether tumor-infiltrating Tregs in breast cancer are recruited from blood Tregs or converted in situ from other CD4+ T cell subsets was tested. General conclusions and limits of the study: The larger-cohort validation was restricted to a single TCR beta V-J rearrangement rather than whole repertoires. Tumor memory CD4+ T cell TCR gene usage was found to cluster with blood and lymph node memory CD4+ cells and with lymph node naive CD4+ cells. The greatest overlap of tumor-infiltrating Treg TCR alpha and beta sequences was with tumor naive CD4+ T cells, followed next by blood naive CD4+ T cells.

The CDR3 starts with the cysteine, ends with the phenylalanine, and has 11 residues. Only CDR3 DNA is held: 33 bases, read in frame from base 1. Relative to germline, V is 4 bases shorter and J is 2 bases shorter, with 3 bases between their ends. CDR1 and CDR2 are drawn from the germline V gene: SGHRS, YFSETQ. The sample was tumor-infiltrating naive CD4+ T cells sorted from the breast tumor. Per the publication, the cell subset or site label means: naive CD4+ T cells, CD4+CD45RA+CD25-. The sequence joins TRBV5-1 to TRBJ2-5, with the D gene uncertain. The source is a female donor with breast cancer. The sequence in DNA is TGCGCCAGCAGCGTACAAGAGACCCAGTACTTC. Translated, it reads CASSVQETQYF. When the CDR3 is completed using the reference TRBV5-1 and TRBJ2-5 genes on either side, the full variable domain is KAGVTQTPRYLIKTRGQQVTLSCSPISGHRSVSWYQQTPGQGLQFLFEYFSETQRNKGNFPGRFSGRQFSNSRSEMNVSTLELGDSALYLCASSVQETQYFGPGTRLLVL.